The source of this TCR beta chain is a study of CD8 T cells in Susac syndrome. Reverse transcription of about 0.45 to 1 ug RNA was carried out with random hexamers. Amplification of TCR beta CDR3 across 54 Vbeta and 13 Jbeta was performed with immunoSEQ multiplex PCR. TCRdb itself ran the immunoSEQ multiplex PCR reads through MiXCR, one entry per CDR3 protein. Of just over 80,000 distinct CDR3 sequences in the sample, approximately 94% were seen once. This CDR3 has 12 amino acids. Deletions cut 0 bases from V and 5 bases from J, with 6 bases between. Germline CDR1 reads SGHDT; CDR2 reads YYEEEE. The chain recombines TRBV5-6 with TRBJ2-7; D is uncertain. Specimen: CD8+ T cells from PBMCs. The sequence was obtained from a human donor in good health. The CDR3 nucleotides are TGTGCCAGCAGCTTGGCATACCACGAGCAGTACTTC. This codes for CASSLAYHEQYF.